The following is a T cell receptor beta chain sequence with its context. As processed by the authors: The assay estimated nucleated cells by amplifying reference gene primers. Repertoires were generated with immunoSEQ multiplex PCR, while TCRdb's copy carries only in-frame clones and drops some. V, J and clone size are those of that table, while D and trimming were read from the DNA. This sample carries 150,000 to 200,000 clones, approximately 80% of them seen once, and the ten largest clones take over 10%. These data come from a study of blood T cell repertoires in COVID-19. On the study more broadly: The United States, Italy and Spain provided the acute and convalescent COVID-19 samples. Sample material is recorded as cDNA or gDNA derived from T cells, B-cell-depleted T cells, or PBMCs.

The CDR3 consists of 15 residues. Per germline, CDR1 SGDLS and CDR2 YYNGEE. The V gene end was trimmed by 1 base and the J gene end by 7 bases; junction bases not matched to a gene: 3. The sample taken for sequencing was peripheral blood. This TCR derives from a man aged 65 to 85 who had recovered from COVID-19. The genes are TRBV9 and TRBJ2-1, with 12 bases aligning to TRBD2. CDR3 bases: TGTGCCAGCAGCGTATTGACTAGCGGGAGTAATGAGCAGTTCTTC. Residues: CASSVLTSGSNEQFF.